The clone carrying this TCR beta chain was counted many times. Its antigen is still unknown. This specimen comes from a study of identical twins. cDNA molecules carried unique molecular identifiers, and template switching added a universal primer site. TCRdb used MiXCR to reprocess the 5' RACE reads, holding one entry per CDR3 protein. The table shows about 250,000 distinct CDR3 sequences, with 7% to 8.5% occurring only once. The V and J ends lost 0 bases and 4 bases, in that order; junction bases with no gene match: 12. There are 17 residues in the CDR3. Germline values: CDR1 SGHNT, CDR2 YENEEA. The study's findings and limits: Weaker excess twin sharing was seen among beta out-of-frame sequences. For cord blood, abundant beta clonotypes had fewer insertions, unlike memory repertoires, which showed none. Sequences that were out-of-frame, alpha and twin-shared displayed an excess of low generation probability.

The same data also contributed to another study, on yellow fever vaccine responses in identical twins.

The gene calls are TRBV11-3 and TRBJ2-7, with TRBD2 matching over 7 bases. Sequenced input: CD8+ T cells sorted from blood. This TCR came from a woman between 18 and 30 years old in good health. The CDR3 bases are TGTGCCAGCAGCTTAGATCGGCCGATGGGACTATTTTACGAGCAGTACTTC. This translates into CASSLDRPMGLFYEQYF.